Detailed here is one TCR beta chain. Other DNA sequences in the same sample also yield this CDR3. This entry is derived from a study of blood T cell repertoires in COVID-19. Study details: COVID-19 samples collected from the United States, Italy and Spain covered acute and convalescent phases. Sources were T cells, B-cell-depleted T cells, or PBMCs; the material itself was cDNA or gDNA.

The CDR3 sequence is 13 residues long. Germline CDR1 and CDR2: SGDLS and YYNGEE. The ends were cut back, 2 bases at V and 1 base at J, with 6 bases in the middle. TCRdb's table, derived via immunoSEQ multiplex PCR, lists solely in-frame clones and lacks some. The table includes tens of thousands of clones, approximately 85% detected once. Material: peripheral blood. This sequence originates from a human donor in a cohort sampled during active COVID-19. The V gene is TRBV9, the J gene TRBJ1-1; D uncertain. CDR3 DNA: TGTGCCAGCAGCGTCGCAGGGAACACTGAAGCTTTCTTT. Residues: CASSVAGNTEAFF.